The source of this T cell receptor beta chain is a study of blood T cells in healthy people across ages. Only a few counts were recorded for this clonotype. Its matching antigen is unknown. Overall study results and limits: More naive CD4+ cells and higher diversity marked long-lived donors relative to aged donors.

A second PCR of about 7 to 12 cycles used a sample-barcoded 5' primer and a J-beta primer mix. TCRdb re-analysed the 5' RACE reads in MiXCR, keeping a single row per CDR3 protein. Of more than 500,000 distinct CDR3 sequences detected, roughly 29% appear once; the ten largest clones hold roughly 18%. Germline loops: CDR1 SGHVS, CDR2 FQNEAQ. V shed 7 bases and J shed 4 bases, with 17 bases lying between them. The CDR3 is 14 amino acids. What was sequenced was blood. The chain couples TRBV7-8 to TRBJ2-7, with TRBD1 as a possible D gene (5 bases). The receptor's source is an older woman in good health. The CDR3 spells CASTKGAGSYEQYF. In nucleotides, the CDR3 is TGTGCCAGCACCAAAGGGGCCGGCTCTTACGAGCAGTACTTC.